Sequencing of this TCR beta chain was carried out in a study of blood T cell repertoires in COVID-19. Study background: Acute-phase and convalescent COVID-19 samples originated in the United States, Italy and Spain. T cells, B-cell-depleted T cells, or PBMCs provided the cDNA or gDNA that served as material.

Participants were aged 18 to 89 years, lived in over 20 US areas, and enrolled virtually. Clinical histories supplied by participants themselves formed the basis of cohort assignment. The trim removed 6 bases at V and 9 bases at J, leaving 7 bases unmatched. Germline CDR1 is MDHEN and CDR2 is SYDVKM. The CDR3 loop spans 13 amino acids. Clones were sequenced by immunoSEQ multiplex PCR, and TCRdb holds only the in-frame ones, with some missing. Here the sample spans about 310,000 clones, around 89% being singletons. The J gene is TRBJ2-1, the V gene TRBV28; TRBD1 agrees at 8 bases. Material: PBMCs or T cells enriched from blood (not recorded which). This TCR came from a woman under 30 with acute COVID-19. CDR3 bases: TGTGCCAGCAGGCGAACAGGGGGAGGTGAGCAGTTCTTC. Translated, it gives CASRRTGGGEQFF.